This T cell receptor (beta chain) was sequenced in a study of regulatory T cells in long-lasting Graves disease. General study results and limits: Persistent disease exhibited a predilection for TRBV28, TRBJ1-2 and TRBJ2-5.

Notes on this clonotype: Its target is not known. In this CDR3 the conserved last residue, phenylalanine or tryptophan, is missing, so a read error is likely.

V was pared by 6 bases and J by 3 bases, with 15 bases between. CDR3 length equals 14 residues. CDR1 DFQATT and CDR2 SNEGSKA come from the germline V gene (reference sequence). Indicated time point: newly diagnosed GD, antithyroid drugs for less than 3 months. TCR sequences were obtained from RNA taken from PBMCs. Building the TCR beta libraries relied on iRepertoire HTBI primers, and CDR3 regions underwent Arm-PCR. MiXCR was run by TCRdb on the multiplex PCR reads, yielding one entry per CDR3 protein. The sample lists approximately 560,000 distinct CDR3 sequences, 16% occurring once. Another study also made use of these data, one on T cells in Graves' hyperthyroidism and ophthalmopathy. From that study: Uncontrolled infection, other autoimmune disease, pregnancy or lactation disqualified patients from enrolment.

The sequence was collected from a man in his late teens or twenties with Graves disease. This rearrangement joins TRBV20-1 to TRBJ2-4; D may be TRBD2 (5 bases). Sequencing used peripheral blood mononuclear cells (PBMCs), obtained at new diagnosis, from a patient treated with antithyroid drugs. CDR3 in amino acids: CSAPVRAGKNIQYS. The CDR3, as DNA: TGCAGTGCCCCCGTTCGGGCGGGCAAAAACATTCAGTACTCC.